This entry lists 18 T cell receptor beta chains sequenced from one sample in a study of human T cells and chemical hapten exposure. Time point here: pre-sensitization, week 0. The treatment denotes: therapeutic diphenylcyclopropenone sensitization with weekly scalp DPC. TCRdb analysed the RACE reads with MiXCR anew, one entry per CDR3 protein. The data hold fewer than 200,000 distinct CDR3 sequences, with more than 25% observed a single time. Sample: whole blood, taken in connection with sensitization to the hapten diphenylcyclopropenone (DPC). The receptors come from a woman under 40 with alopecia areata. Some clones in this sample may be carry-over from other donors' samples.

V usage is TRBV4-3 and J usage is TRBJ2-5; TRBD2 aligns across 7 bases. CDR3 size: 14 residues. CDR1 and CDR2 (germline): LGHNA, YSLEER. After removal of 4 bases from V and 10 bases from J, the junction contained 12 bases not matched to a gene. In DNA, the CDR3 is TGCGCCAGCAGCCCGGAGACAACGTGGGGGGGCCAGTACTTC. It is translated as CASSPETTWGGQYF.

The chain is built from TRBV7-2 and TRBJ2-3; no reliable D call. CDR1 and CDR2 (germline): SGHTA, FQGNSA. Trimming took 5 bases from V and 6 from J, leaving 15 bases between them. This CDR3 is built from 14 residues. Here the CDR3 reads CASSPFHSLDTQYF. The DNA of the CDR3 is TGTGCCAGCAGCCCATTCCATAGCCTTGATACGCAGTATTTT.

This clonotype was picked up one time. This chain joins TRBV4-1 and TRBJ2-1; TRBD2 is a possible D gene (5 bases). Looked up from germline, CDR1 is MGHRA and CDR2 is YSYEKL. Between the trimmed V and J ends, which lost 1 base and 6 bases, there was a span of 19 bases. The CDR3 is 17 amino acids. The CDR3 here is CASSQAPPRAGSNEQFF. CDR3 DNA sequence: TGCGCCAGCAGCCAAGCTCCCCCGAGGGCTGGAAGCAATGAGCAGTTCTTC.

This clonotype was found a few times. The rearrangement uses TRBV18 and TRBJ2-5; tentative D call: TRBD1 (5 bases). V was pared by 0 bases and J by 4 bases, with 9 bases between. Germline assignment: CDR1 KGHSH and CDR2 LQKENI. The CDR3 extends over 14 amino acids. The CDR3 nucleotides read TGTGCCAGCTCACCACCTAGGGGCGCAGAGACCCAGTACTTC. Translating it yields CASSPPRGAETQYF.

This chain connects TRBV6-6 to TRBJ1-2; 10 bases align to TRBD1. Germline CDR1 reads MNHNY; CDR2 reads SVGAGI (reference sequence). This CDR3 has 13 amino acids. J was trimmed by 6 bases and V by 7 bases; bases with no gene match: 5. CDR3 in amino acids: CASNHGQGDGYTF. In nucleotides, the CDR3 is TGTGCCAGCAACCACGGACAGGGGGATGGCTACACCTTC.

The chain joins TRBV7-2 to TRBJ1-6, with D unresolved. Trimming pared 1 base from V and 8 bases from J, leaving 3 bases between. CDR1 is SGHTA, CDR2 FQGNSA, per germline. This CDR3 has 12 residues. CDR3 residues: CASSLVYSPLHF. The CDR3 DNA is TGTGCCAGCAGCTTAGTCTATTCACCCCTCCACTTT.

This rearrangement joins TRBV20-1 to TRBJ2-5; 11 nucleotides agree with TRBD2. The V gene's germline CDR1 is DFQATT and CDR2 SNEGSKA (reference sequence). CDR3 length: 16 amino acids. V gave up 5 bases and J gave up 4 bases; unmatched junction bases: 12. The CDR3 here is CSAPPIAGGPRETQYF. Here the CDR3 DNA reads TGCAGTGCTCCACCTATAGCGGGAGGGCCTAGAGAGACCCAGTACTTC.

This clonotype showed up just a few times. The rearrangement uses TRBV3-1 and TRBJ1-1; 7 bases fit TRBD1. Germline loops: CDR1 LGHDT, CDR2 YNNKEL (reference sequence). V lost 5 bases and J lost 5; bases outside the gene matches: 14. The CDR3 spans 16 residues. The CDR3 DNA sequence: TGTGCCAGCAGCAGTAGGGACAGAGCTATAGGTACTGAAGCTTTCTTT. As protein: CASSSRDRAIGTEAFF.

The chain has TRBV28 and TRBJ1-1; no definite D call. CDR3 length equals 12 residues. The V gene's germline CDR1 is MDHEN and CDR2 SYDVKM. Trimming took off 2 bases at V and 8 bases at J, with 9 bases between the two ends. CDR3 residues: CASSLASLEAFF. The CDR3 nucleotides are TGTGCCAGCAGTTTAGCTAGTCTGGAAGCTTTCTTT.

The chain uses TRBV12-5 and TRBJ2-3; TRBD2 aligns across 8 bases. The CDR3 is 17 amino acids. J was trimmed by 0 bases and V by 4 bases; bases with no gene match: 9. Germline CDR1 LGHNT, CDR2 FRNRAP. The CDR3 region has the DNA TGTGCTAGTGGTTCCGCCTCGGGGGGGGTAAGCACAGATACGCAGTATTTT. This encodes CASGSASGGVSTDTQYF.

The rearrangement joins TRBV9 to TRBJ2-1, with D perhaps matching TRBD1 (6 bases). CDR3 length equals 14 residues. The germline V and J ends were trimmed by 3 bases and 3 bases, with 10 bases remaining between them. Germline V CDR1 and CDR2: SGDLS, YYNGEE. The CDR3: CASSAGQRYNEQFF. For the CDR3, the DNA is TGTGCCAGCAGCGCCGGACAGCGCTACAATGAGCAGTTCTTC.

The chain couples TRBV29-1 to TRBJ2-3; 11 positions agree with TRBD2. Germline CDR1 SQVTM, CDR2 ANQGSEA. The CDR3 is made up of 16 amino acids. Trimming removed 1 base from V and 4 bases from J; junction bases left unmatched: 7. CDR3 nucleotide sequence: TGCAGCGTTGAAGGAAAAACTAGCGGGGGCTCAGATACGCAGTATTTT. Translating it yields CSVEGKTSGGSDTQYF.

The chain combines TRBV29-1 with TRBJ1-2; D is possibly TRBD1 (5 bases). Trimming shortened V by 8 bases and J by 8 bases, and 18 bases separated the two germline ends. The CDR3 totals 12 residues. CDR1 and CDR2 (germline): SQVTM, ANQGSEA. The CDR3 coding sequence is TGCAGCCACGAGGCAGGGTCAGGAGGCTACACCTTC. This translates into CSHEAGSGGYTF.

The genes are TRBV29-1 and TRBJ2-3, with TRBD1 matching over 9 bases. Trimming cost V 3 bases and J 2 bases; bases outside gene matches: 9. CDR3 length equals 16 residues. The germline V gene encodes CDR1 SQVTM and CDR2 ANQGSEA. In DNA form, the CDR3 reads TGCAGCGTTGATAAGGGACAGGGCTCATTCACAGATACGCAGTATTTT. Translation gives CSVDKGQGSFTDTQYF.

CDR3 region: CASSYGGYTEAFF. CDR3 nucleotides: TGTGCCAGCAGTTATGGGGGATACACTGAAGCTTTCTTT. This chain uses TRBV28 with TRBJ1-1; tentatively, D is TRBD1 (5 bases). V lost 4 bases, J lost 3 bases, and 9 bases lay in between. Looked up from germline, CDR1 is MDHEN and CDR2 is SYDVKM. This CDR3 spans 13 amino acids.

The rearrangement links TRBV28 to TRBJ1-2, with 7 bases identical to TRBD1. J gave up 2 bases and V 5 bases, and 11 bases lay outside the gene matches. Germline V gives CDR1 MDHEN, CDR2 SYDVKM. The length of the CDR3 is 16 residues. CDR3 nucleotide sequence: TGTGCCAGCAGTCCATCCCTGACAGGGCGGAACTATGGCTACACCTTC. Translating gives CASSPSLTGRNYGYTF.

This chain joins TRBV9 and TRBJ2-3, with D possibly matching TRBD1 (6 bases). V dropped 0 bases and J dropped 0 bases, with 8 bases sitting between them. Germline CDR1 and CDR2: SGDLS and YYNGEE. The CDR3 spans 15 residues. CDR3 protein: CASSVEGQSTDTQYF. CDR3 bases: TGTGCCAGCAGCGTAGAGGGACAAAGCACAGATACGCAGTATTTT. Variable domain in full (rest from reference TRBV9 and TRBJ2-3): DSGVTQTPKHLITATGQRVTLRCSPRSGDLSVYWYQQSLDQGLQFLIQYYNGEERAKGNILERFSAQQFPDLHSELNLSSLELGDSALYFCASSVEGQSTDTQYFGPGTRLTVL.

The table lists this clonotype with a few counts. V usage is TRBV6-5 and J usage is TRBJ1-2; no definite D call. Germline CDR1 is MNHEY and CDR2 is SVGAGI. The CDR3 runs 14 residues. With 6 bases removed from V and 2 bases from J, the gap between germline ends came to 13 bases. For the CDR3, the DNA is TGTGCCAGCAGGAGAGGGCGCGGGAACTATGGCTACACCTTC. It is translated as CASRRGRGNYGYTF.